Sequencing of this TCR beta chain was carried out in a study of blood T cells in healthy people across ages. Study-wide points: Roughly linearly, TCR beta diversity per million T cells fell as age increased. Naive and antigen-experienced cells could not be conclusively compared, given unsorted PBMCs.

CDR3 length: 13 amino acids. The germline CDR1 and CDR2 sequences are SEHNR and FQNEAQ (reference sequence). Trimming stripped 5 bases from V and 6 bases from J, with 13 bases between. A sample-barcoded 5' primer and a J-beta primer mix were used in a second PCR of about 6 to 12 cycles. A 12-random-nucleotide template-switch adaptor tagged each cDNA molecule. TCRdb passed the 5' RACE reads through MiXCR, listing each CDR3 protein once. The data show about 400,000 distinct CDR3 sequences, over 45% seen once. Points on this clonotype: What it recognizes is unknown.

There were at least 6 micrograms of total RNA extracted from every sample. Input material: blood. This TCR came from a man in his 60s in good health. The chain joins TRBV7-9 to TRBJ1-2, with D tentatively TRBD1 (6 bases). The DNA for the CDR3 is TGTGCCAGCAGCGTGACAGGTTTAGATGGCTACACCTTC. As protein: CASSVTGLDGYTF.